The 18 T cell receptor beta chains reported below all come from one sample, sequenced in a study of T cells in Graves' hyperthyroidism and ophthalmopathy. Amplified TCR beta CDR3 regions came from RNA transcripts. Primed by the HTBI set, a first-round RT-PCR was run on the TCR CDR3. TCRdb processed the multiplex PCR reads anew with MiXCR; each CDR3 protein has one entry. The table has 650,000 to 700,000 distinct CDR3 sequences, around 15% seen once. The sample consisted of blood. The receptors stem from a man between 50 and 59 years old with Graves' hyperthyroidism.

This clonotype was seen only a few times. This rearrangement joins TRBV13 to TRBJ2-7; 7 bases are a match to TRBD1. This CDR3 is built from 14 residues. CDR1 is PRHDT, CDR2 FYEKMQ, per germline (reference sequence). Trimming at V came to 6 bases and at J to 2 bases, leaving 7 bases not matched to a gene. The CDR3 coding sequence is TGTGCCAGCAGAGGGGCCGGGACAGCCTACGAGCAGTACTTC. Translating gives CASRGAGTAYEQYF.

This clonotype was picked up many times. V and J are TRBV28 and TRBJ1-2; D not certain. The germline CDR1 and CDR2 sequences are MDHEN and SYDVKM. This CDR3 has 15 residues. The V end lost 6 bases, the J end lost 0 bases, and 14 bases lay between the germline ends. CDR3 protein: CASSSLGRANYGYTF. CDR3 nucleotide sequence: TGTGCCAGCAGCTCGCTCGGAAGAGCTAACTATGGCTACACCTTC.

This clonotype came up many times. The gene calls are TRBV28 and TRBJ2-7, with D unresolved. Germline CDR1 MDHEN, CDR2 SYDVKM. Trimming pared 2 bases from V and 3 bases from J, leaving 8 bases between. The CDR3 contains 13 residues. CDR3 bases: TGTGCCAGCAGTTTAACACCAAACTACGAGCAGTACTTC. The encoded protein is CASSLTPNYEQYF.

This clonotype was seen a handful of times. This chain connects TRBV2 to TRBJ2-7; 8 nucleotides agree with TRBD1. The germline V gene encodes CDR1 SNHLY and CDR2 FYNNEI. The CDR3 contains 14 residues. The junction had 6 bases not matched to a gene; V was cut back by 6 bases and J by 2 bases. Here the CDR3 reads CASRRPGQAYEQYF. Written as DNA, the CDR3 is TGTGCCAGCAGGCGACCGGGACAGGCCTACGAGCAGTACTTC.

This clonotype has a count of ten or more. V gene TRBV2 combines with J gene TRBJ1-4, with D perhaps matching TRBD1 (5 bases). V was trimmed by 4 bases and J by 7 bases, leaving 16 bases between them. CDR1 is SNHLY, CDR2 FYNNEI, per germline. The CDR3 is made up of 15 amino acids. The chain's CDR3 is CASSGQGAKTEKLFF. CDR3 bases: TGTGCCAGCAGTGGACAAGGGGCCAAGACTGAAAAACTGTTTTTT.

This clonotype was seen a handful of times. The genes are TRBV6-5 and TRBJ2-3, with TRBD2 matching 13 bases. The germline CDR1 and CDR2 sequences are MNHEY and SVGAGI. Trimming at V came to 1 base and at J to 4 bases, leaving 8 bases not matched to a gene. The CDR3 runs to 18 residues. This CDR3 reads CASSYFTWTSGSADTQYF. CDR3 in DNA: TGTGCCAGCAGTTACTTTACCTGGACTAGCGGGAGCGCAGATACGCAGTATTTT.

This clonotype was detected ten times or more. V usage is TRBV2 and J usage is TRBJ1-2, with TRBD1 matching over 9 bases. The CDR3 is 13 amino acids. V gave up 9 bases and J gave up 4 bases; unmatched junction bases: 6. From germline, CDR1 is SNHLY and CDR2 FYNNEI. The CDR3 spells CARGTGTGYGYTF. Written as DNA, the CDR3 is TGTGCCAGGGGGACAGGGACCGGCTATGGCTACACCTTC.

This clonotype came up a few times. This rearrangement joins TRBV19 to TRBJ2-1; 10 nucleotides agree with TRBD2. Germline V lookup: CDR1 LNHDA, CDR2 SQIVND (reference sequence). The CDR3 is made up of 16 amino acids. After removal of 3 bases from V and 2 bases from J, the junction contained 4 bases not matched to a gene. CDR3 loop: CASSMGTSVAYNEQFF. In DNA, the CDR3 is TGTGCCAGTAGTATGGGGACTAGCGTAGCCTACAATGAGCAGTTCTTC. The whole variable domain, filled in from reference TRBV19 and TRBJ2-1, reads DGGITQSPKYLFRKEGQNVTLSCEQNLNHDAMYWYRQDPGQGLRLIYYSQIVNDFQKGDIAEGYSVSREKKESFPLTVTSAQKNPTAFYLCASSMGTSVAYNEQFFGPGTRLTVL.

This chain connects TRBV4-1 to TRBJ2-1; 8 positions agree with TRBD1. With 4 bases clipped from V and 4 bases from J, the junction kept 9 bases outside the gene matches. The germline gives CDR1 MGHRA, CDR2 YSYEKL. CDR3 length: 16 residues. The DNA of the CDR3 is TGCGCCAGCAGCCTCATGACAGGGGTGTTGTACAATGAGCAGTTCTTC. As protein: CASSLMTGVLYNEQFF.

The rearrangement links TRBV20-1 to TRBJ2-1, with 10 bases identical to TRBD2. CDR3 length equals 15 residues. The junction had 6 bases not matched to a gene; V was cut back by 0 bases and J by 7 bases. The V gene's germline CDR1 is DFQATT and CDR2 SNEGSKA (reference sequence). The CDR3 DNA reads as TGCAGTGCTAGAGACAGCGGGAGGGCAGGGAATGAGCAGTTCTTC. Amino acid sequence: CSARDSGRAGNEQFF.

This clonotype showed up many times. The chain joins TRBV15 to TRBJ2-7; 10 bases align to TRBD1. The CDR3 sequence is 15 residues long. With V trimmed by 0 bases and J by 4 bases, 3 bases remained unmatched. The germline gives CDR1 LNHNV, CDR2 YYDKDF (reference sequence). The CDR3 is CATSRDRTGGYEQYF. Written as DNA, the CDR3 is TGTGCCACCAGCAGAGATCGGACAGGGGGTTACGAGCAGTACTTC.

In this sample, this clonotype turned up many times. This chain connects TRBV7-8 to TRBJ2-7; TRBD2 aligns across 13 bases. V lost 5 bases to trimming and J lost 5 bases; unmatched junction nucleotides: 3. Germline values: CDR1 SGHVS, CDR2 FQNEAQ. The CDR3 has 14 amino acids. CDR3 sequence reads: CASSQGTSGNEQYF. The CDR3 nucleotides are TGTGCCAGCAGCCAGGGGACTAGCGGGAACGAGCAGTACTTC.

The V gene is TRBV24-1, the J gene TRBJ2-7, with TRBD2 identical over 10 bases. CDR3 length: 15 residues. Germline loops: CDR1 KGHDR, CDR2 SFDVKD. V lost 4 bases to trimming and J lost 2 bases; unmatched junction nucleotides: 4. CDR3 sequence reads: CATSEPGLATYEQYF. CDR3 DNA sequence: TGTGCCACCAGTGAGCCGGGACTAGCGACCTACGAGCAGTACTTC.

About this clonotype itself: A much larger clonotype is one base distant, so this may be a read error. The chain is built from TRBV11-2 and TRBJ2-2, with 11 bases identical to TRBD2. Per germline, CDR1 SGHAT and CDR2 FQNNGV. The CDR3 contains 17 residues. V gave up 2 bases and J gave up 10 bases; unmatched junction bases: 12. CDR3 residues: CASSLLAGGPAYEELFF. The CDR3 DNA reads TGTGCCAGCAGCTTATTAGCGGGAGGGCCCGCGTACGAGGAGCTGTTTTTT. Combining the CDR3 with reference TRBV11-2 and TRBJ2-2 gives the whole variable domain EAGVAQSPRYKIIEKRQSVAFWCNPISGHATLYWYQQILGQGPKLLIQFQNNGVVDDSQLPKDRFSAERLKGVDSTLKIQPAKLEDSAVYLCASSLLAGGPAYEELFFGEGSRLTVL.

This clonotype was observed a handful of times. This sequence joins TRBV7-9 and TRBJ1-4, with D perhaps matching TRBD1 (5 bases). V was shortened by 3 bases and J by 8 bases, with 10 bases between the two germline ends. In germline, CDR1 is SEHNR, CDR2 FQNEAQ (reference sequence). The CDR3 has 13 residues. CDR3 protein: CASSLAGREKLFF. CDR3 sequence (DNA): TGTGCCAGCAGCTTGGCAGGGAGGGAAAAACTGTTTTTT.

This clonotype was detected many times. The chain couples TRBV28 to TRBJ1-1; D perhaps matches TRBD1 (6 bases). The germline gives CDR1 MDHEN, CDR2 SYDVKM. Between the trimmed V and J ends, which lost 5 bases and 1 base, there was a span of 14 bases. This CDR3 comprises 15 residues. Here the CDR3 reads CASSSQGNRNTEAFF. CDR3 coding DNA: TGTGCCAGCAGTAGCCAGGGGAATCGGAACACTGAAGCTTTCTTT.

This clonotype has only one observation. This chain connects TRBV28 to TRBJ1-3; the D is unclear. The ends were cut back, 2 bases at V and 0 bases at J, with 8 bases in the middle. The CDR3 extends over 15 amino acids. The germline CDR1 and CDR2 sequences are MDHEN and SYDVKM. The CDR3, as DNA: TGTGCCAGCAGTTTACCGGTTAGCTCTGGAAACACCATATATTTT. Its translation is CASSLPVSSGNTIYF.

This clonotype appeared many times. The chain couples TRBV2 to TRBJ2-3; 7 bases agree with TRBD2. Germline lookup yields CDR1 SNHLY and CDR2 FYNNEI. V gave up 5 bases and J gave up 6 bases; unmatched junction bases: 14. The CDR3 extends over 16 amino acids. CDR3 nucleotides: TGTGCCAGCAGTCTCGGACTAGACCGTGGGAAGGATACGCAGTATTTT. Translation gives CASSLGLDRGKDTQYF.